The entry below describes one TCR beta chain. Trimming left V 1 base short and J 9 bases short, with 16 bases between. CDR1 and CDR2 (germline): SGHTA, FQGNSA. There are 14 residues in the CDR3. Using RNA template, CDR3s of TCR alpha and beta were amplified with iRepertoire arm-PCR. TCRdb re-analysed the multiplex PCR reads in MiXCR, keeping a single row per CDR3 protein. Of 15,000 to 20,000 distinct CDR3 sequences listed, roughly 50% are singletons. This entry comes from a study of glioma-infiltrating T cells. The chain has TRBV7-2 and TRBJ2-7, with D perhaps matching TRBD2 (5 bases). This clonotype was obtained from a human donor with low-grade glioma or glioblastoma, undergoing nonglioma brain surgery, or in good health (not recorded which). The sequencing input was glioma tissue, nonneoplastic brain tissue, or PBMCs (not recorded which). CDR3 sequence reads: CASSLDPGISRQYF. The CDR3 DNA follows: TGTGCCAGCAGCTTAGATCCGGGGATTTCAAGGCAGTACTTC.